These 26 T cell receptor beta chains were all obtained from the same sample, sequenced in a study of cytomegalovirus exposure and HLA in healthy donors. Only in-frame clones appear in the TCRdb table, and some are missing; sequencing was by immunoSEQ multiplex PCR. The sample has 100,000 to 120,000 clones, roughly 90% seen once; the top ten hold under 1.5%. The source material was PBMCs. The receptor source for this set is a woman in her twenties or thirties in good health and CMV-seropositive.

This clone came up a few times. The chain is built from TRBV28 and TRBJ2-7; possibly TRBD2 for D (6 bases). The CDR3 is 13 residues long. V was cut by 6 bases and J by 3 bases, with 12 bases left in between. Germline loops: CDR1 MDHEN, CDR2 SYDVKM. CDR3 in DNA: TGTGCCAGCAGCGGGACTGGTTTCTACGAGCAGTACTTC. The encoded protein is CASSGTGFYEQYF.

The chain is built from TRBV7-3 and TRBJ2-3; 9 bases map to TRBD2. CDR3 size: 15 residues. Trimming took 4 bases from V and 2 from J; bases not matched to a gene: 4. CDR1 SGHTA and CDR2 FQGTGA come from the germline V gene. The CDR3 sequence: CASSSPGLATDTQYF. In DNA form, the CDR3 reads TGTGCCAGCAGCTCGCCGGGACTAGCCACAGATACGCAGTATTTT.

The chain couples TRBV7-9 to TRBJ2-3; 10 bases fit TRBD2. CDR1 and CDR2 from the germline V gene are SEHNR and FQNEAQ (reference sequence). The ends lost 5 bases at V and 4 bases at J; junction bases unmatched: 9. The CDR3 consists of 16 residues. The CDR3 loop is CASSPKRGGRSDTQYF. The CDR3 DNA follows: TGTGCCAGCAGCCCAAAGCGGGGGGGCCGATCAGATACGCAGTATTTT. The complete variable domain, with remaining parts taken from reference TRBV7-9 and TRBJ2-3, reads DTGVSQNPRHKITKRGQNVTFRCDPISEHNRLYWYRQTLGQGPEFLTYFQNEAQLEKSRLLSDRFSAERPKGSFSTLEIQRTEQGDSAMYLCASSPKRGGRSDTQYFGPGTRLTVL.

The chain carries TRBV1 and TRBJ1-1. TRBV1 is flagged as a pseudogene. This CDR3 comprises 15 residues. CDR3 nucleotide sequence: TGCACCAGCAGCCAACCCCGGGAGGGCTGGCCTGAAGCTTTCTTT. Protein product: CTSSQPREGWPEAFF.

The chain links TRBV28 to TRBJ2-2, with 8 bases that match TRBD1. The CDR3 has 15 residues. Germline CDR1 reads MDHEN; CDR2 reads SYDVKM. V dropped 6 bases and J dropped 6; count of bases not matched to a gene: 9. This CDR3 reads CASRPSDRAAGELFF. CDR3 nucleotide sequence: TGTGCCAGCAGACCTTCGGACAGGGCGGCCGGGGAGCTGTTTTTT.

The chain carries TRBV5-6 and TRBJ2-1; possible D gene TRBD1, 5 bases. Trimming took off 2 bases at V and 7 bases at J, with 13 bases between the two ends. The germline V gene encodes CDR1 SGHDT and CDR2 YYEEEE. The CDR3 has 14 amino acids. CDR3 protein: CASSLWTRMNEQFF. The CDR3 DNA follows: TGTGCCAGCAGCTTATGGACAAGGATGAATGAGCAGTTCTTC. The full variable domain, rest sourced from reference TRBV5-6 and TRBJ2-1, is DAGVTQSPTHLIKTRGQQVTLRCSPKSGHDTVSWYQQALGQGPQFIFQYYEEEERQRGNFPDRFSGHQFPNYSSELNVNALLLGDSALYLCASSLWTRMNEQFFGPGTRLTVL.

The chain joins TRBV5-6 to TRBJ2-3; 8 positions agree with TRBD2. This CDR3 has 17 residues. Germline CDR1 SGHDT, CDR2 YYEEEE. The junction had 12 bases not matched to a gene; V was cut back by 4 bases and J by 2 bases. The CDR3: CASSEVTSGPDTDTQYF. The CDR3 region has the DNA TGTGCCAGCAGCGAAGTTACTAGCGGTCCTGACACAGATACGCAGTATTTT.

The chain employs TRBV30 and TRBJ1-2; 9 bases are shared with TRBD1. V dropped 5 bases and J dropped 4; count of bases not matched to a gene: 2. CDR1 and CDR2 (germline): GTSNPN, SVGIG (reference sequence). The CDR3 covers 12 residues. Here the CDR3 reads CAWGDRAYGYTF. The CDR3 bases are TGTGCCTGGGGGGACAGGGCCTATGGCTACACCTTC.

The chain couples TRBV28 to TRBJ1-1, with D possibly matching TRBD1 (5 bases). The CDR3 spans 14 residues. With 4 bases removed from V and 1 base from J, the gap between germline ends came to 10 bases. Germline-derived CDR1 and CDR2 are MDHEN and SYDVKM. CDR3 coding DNA: TGTGCCAGCAGTTCAGGGTGGAAGAACACTGAAGCTTTCTTT. Translation: CASSSGWKNTEAFF.

The chain's CDR3 is CASSQDGRGTSSYNEQFF. CDR3 DNA: TGCGCCAGCAGCCAAGATGGACGTGGGACTAGCTCCTACAATGAGCAGTTCTTC. This chain connects TRBV4-1 to TRBJ2-1, with 8 bases lining up with TRBD2. V dropped 0 bases and J dropped 0; count of bases not matched to a gene: 7. CDR3 size: 18 residues. Germline-derived CDR1 and CDR2 are MGHRA and YSYEKL.

The CDR3 reads CAISLQGEGGNTIYF. The CDR3 coding sequence is TGTGCCATCAGTTTACAGGGGGAAGGAGGAAACACCATATATTTT. This chain links TRBV10-3 with TRBJ1-3, with 8 nucleotides matching TRBD1. CDR1 and CDR2 (germline): ENHRY, SYGVKD. V dropped 5 bases and J dropped 4; count of bases not matched to a gene: 7. This CDR3 contains 15 residues.

V is TRBV30 and J is TRBJ1-4, with a weak D call TRBD1 (6 bases). Germline V CDR1 and CDR2: GTSNPN, SVGIG (reference sequence). The CDR3 is made up of 15 amino acids. V was shortened by 0 bases and J by 7 bases, with 15 bases between the two germline ends. CDR3 sequence reads: CAWSVPSRGFEKLFF. In DNA, the CDR3 is TGTGCCTGGAGTGTACCGAGTAGGGGGTTTGAAAAACTGTTTTTT.

The V gene is TRBV5-1, the J gene TRBJ2-7; D might be TRBD1 (6 bases). V was pared by 0 bases and J by 7 bases, with 8 bases between. The germline gives CDR1 SGHRS, CDR2 YFSETQ. The CDR3 consists of 12 residues. In nucleotides, the CDR3 is TGCGCCAGCAGCTTGGGACAGGAGGAGCAGTACTTC. As protein: CASSLGQEEQYF.

This clone is judged medium-sized (0.01 to 0.1%). V and J are TRBV4-2 and TRBJ2-7, with TRBD2 matching 7 bases. Germline-derived CDR1 and CDR2 are LGHNA and YNFKEQ. After removal of 2 bases from V and 0 bases from J, the junction contained 4 bases not matched to a gene. The CDR3 sequence is 15 residues long. CDR3 in DNA: TGTGCCAGCAGCCAACAGGGCGGGAGCTCCTACGAGCAGTACTTC. Protein sequence: CASSQQGGSSYEQYF.

This chain joins TRBV6-1 and TRBJ1-3; 11 nucleotides match TRBD1. Germline V gives CDR1 MNHNS, CDR2 SASEGT. The CDR3 length is 16 residues. Germline trimming cut 2 bases from V and 4 bases from J; bases unmatched to any gene: 4. CDR3 sequence: CASSETGQGAGNTIYF. DNA for the CDR3: TGTGCCAGCAGTGAAACCGGACAGGGGGCGGGAAACACCATATATTTT.

The chain recombines TRBV13 with TRBJ1-2; 10 bases map to TRBD1. The germline V gene has CDR1 PRHDT and CDR2 FYEKMQ (reference sequence). The CDR3 loop spans 13 amino acids. With 5 bases clipped from V and 6 bases from J, the junction kept 3 bases outside the gene matches. CDR3 coding DNA: TGTGCCAGCAGCCTGGGACAGGGGAATGGCTACACCTTC. Translation gives CASSLGQGNGYTF.

The J gene is TRBJ2-5, the V gene TRBV7-3; possible D gene TRBD2, 6 bases. The CDR3 runs to 15 residues. Germline CDR1 SGHTA, CDR2 FQGTGA. V was shortened by 3 bases and J by 2 bases, with 13 bases between the two germline ends. CDR3 residues: CASSLGGNQQETQYF. CDR3 in DNA: TGTGCCAGCAGCTTGGGCGGGAACCAACAAGAGACCCAGTACTTC.

The CDR3 DNA reads as TGTGCCAGCAGCGTAGACCTAGCGGGAGAAGAGACCCAGTACTTC. Residues: CASSVDLAGEETQYF. The chain has TRBV9 and TRBJ2-5; TRBD2 matches at 10 bases. Germline V gives CDR1 SGDLS, CDR2 YYNGEE. This CDR3 region has 15 residues. V lost 0 bases to trimming and J lost 3 bases; unmatched junction nucleotides: 2.

J is TRBJ1-4 and V is TRBV10-3, with 11 bases aligning to TRBD1. The CDR3 has 16 residues. V lost 7 bases, J lost 4 bases, and 8 bases stayed unmatched. Germline V CDR1 and CDR2: ENHRY, SYGVKD. CDR3 in DNA: TGTGCCATCAAACCGGGACAGGGGGACGGTAATGAAAAACTGTTTTTT. Its translation: CAIKPGQGDGNEKLFF.

The chain employs TRBV18 and TRBJ2-1; 7 bases match TRBD2. Per germline, CDR1 KGHSH and CDR2 LQKENI. V lost 6 bases, J lost 0 bases, and 8 bases stayed unmatched. There are 16 residues in the CDR3. For the CDR3, the DNA is TGTGCCAGCTCTCTCCGGGCTAGCGGCTCCTACAATGAGCAGTTCTTC. Translating it yields CASSLRASGSYNEQFF.

The chain combines TRBV28 with TRBJ2-1; 8 nucleotides agree with TRBD2. V was clipped by 6 bases and J by 2 bases; unmatched bases: 9. In germline, CDR1 is MDHEN, CDR2 SYDVKM. This CDR3 comprises 16 residues. Written as DNA, the CDR3 is TGTGCCAGCAGCAATGGACTAGCCCGCACCTACAATGAGCAGTTCTTC. Translated, it gives CASSNGLARTYNEQFF.

V gene TRBV6-5 combines with J gene TRBJ2-7; D uncertain. The CDR3 has 13 residues. The V gene's germline CDR1 is MNHEY and CDR2 SVGAGI. The V and J ends lost 3 bases and 7 bases respectively, with 13 bases between them. DNA of the CDR3: TGTGCCAGCAGTTATTCCCCCACCGGGGAGCAGTACTTC. This translates into CASSYSPTGEQYF.

The V call is TRBV7-6, the J call TRBJ2-1; D is possibly TRBD1 (6 bases). Germline lookup yields CDR1 SGHVS and CDR2 FNYEAQ. CDR3 length: 14 residues. V lost 1 base and J 4 bases, leaving 8 bases between the germline ends. CDR3 sequence: CASSLGGQYNEQFF. The CDR3 DNA follows: TGTGCCAGCAGCTTAGGGGGACAATACAATGAGCAGTTCTTC.

The rearrangement uses TRBV10-3 and TRBJ2-5, with 9 bases that match TRBD1. Losses at the gene ends were 7 bases for V and 6 bases for J; bases not matched to a gene: 18. CDR3 length: 17 amino acids. Germline lookup yields CDR1 ENHRY and CDR2 SYGVKD. CDR3 coding DNA: TGTGCCATCACCTCTGGGCGCCCTGGACAGGGGCCGCAGACCCAGTACTTC. Its translation is CAITSGRPGQGPQTQYF.

The chain carries TRBV27 and TRBJ2-6; 8 bases are a match to TRBD1. Germline assignment: CDR1 MNHEY and CDR2 SMNVEV (reference sequence). V lost 6 bases, J lost 2 bases, and 18 bases stayed unmatched. The length of the CDR3 is 20 residues. Written as DNA, the CDR3 is TGTGCCAGCAGCACCCTCGGGACAGGCCCAATTGGGGCTGGGGCCAACGTCCTGACTTTC. The encoded protein is CASSTLGTGPIGAGANVLTF.

The rearrangement links TRBV29-1 to TRBJ2-7, with TRBD2 as a possible D gene (5 bases). Trimming left V 4 bases short and J 2 bases short, with 12 bases between. Germline V CDR1 and CDR2: SQVTM, ANQGSEA. The CDR3 consists of 13 residues. The CDR3 protein is CSVVLGSPYEQYF. The CDR3 nucleotides are TGCAGCGTTGTACTAGGTTCACCCTACGAGCAGTACTTC.